This passage covers 29 T cell receptor beta chains from one sample sequenced in a study of T-cell reconstitution after alpha-beta-depleted transplantation in children. Unique molecular identifiers were incorporated when the TCRbeta library was constructed. TCRdb re-analysed the PCR reads in MiXCR, keeping a single row per CDR3 protein. The sample has around 410,000 distinct CDR3 sequences; about 11% are singletons. The sequenced sample was PBMCs from the stem cell graft donor, obtained from the stem cell graft. These receptors were obtained from a human donor who donated a stem cell graft to a child with acute myeloid leukemia.

This clonotype was counted many times. The rearrangement links TRBV6-1 to TRBJ2-1, with TRBD2 matching over 7 bases. With V trimmed by 5 bases and J by 5 bases, 15 bases remained unmatched. This CDR3 has 17 residues. Germline lookup yields CDR1 MNHNS and CDR2 SASEGT. The CDR3 protein is CASSPILSGMSHNEQFF. DNA for the CDR3: TGTGCCAGCAGTCCTATTTTGAGCGGGATGTCCCACAATGAGCAGTTCTTC.

This clonotype was counted between two and nine times. This chain uses TRBV5-5 with TRBJ1-4; a weak D match, TRBD1 (6 bases). Germline assignment: CDR1 SGHKS and CDR2 YYEKEE (reference sequence). The CDR3 has 14 amino acids. V was cut by 1 base and J by 8 bases, with 12 bases left in between. This CDR3 reads CASSLLGAGEKLFF. The DNA of the CDR3 is TGTGCCAGCAGCTTGCTGGGGGCCGGAGAAAAACTGTTTTTT.

V usage is TRBV6-5 and J usage is TRBJ2-3; D is uncertain. V was trimmed by 0 bases and J by 4 bases, leaving 8 bases between them. This CDR3 comprises 14 residues. Germline lookup yields CDR1 MNHEY and CDR2 SVGAGI. Here the CDR3 DNA reads TGTGCCAGCAGTTACTCCCCAGCTTCAGATACGCAGTATTTT. Protein: CASSYSPASDTQYF.

This clonotype has just a few counts. This chain uses TRBV6-1 with TRBJ2-5; no clear D. The ends were cut back, 6 bases at V and 5 bases at J, with 19 bases in the middle. Germline lookup yields CDR1 MNHNS and CDR2 SASEGT. This CDR3 has 15 amino acids. This chain's CDR3 is CASSHGPSQGETQYF. The DNA of the CDR3 is TGTGCCAGCAGCCATGGGCCGAGCCAAGGGGAGACCCAGTACTTC.

This clonotype was recorded a few times. The chain employs TRBV4-1 and TRBJ1-1; D not resolved. Per germline, CDR1 MGHRA and CDR2 YSYEKL. V lost 4 bases and J 6 bases, leaving 9 bases between the germline ends. The CDR3 is made up of 12 amino acids. The CDR3 loop reads CASSRLGAEAFF. CDR3 in DNA: TGCGCCAGCAGCCGTCTTGGGGCTGAAGCTTTCTTT.

The V gene is TRBV5-5, the J gene TRBJ2-7; tentative D call: TRBD2 (6 bases). The CDR3 covers 15 residues. Germline V lookup: CDR1 SGHKS, CDR2 YYEKEE (reference sequence). V was cut by 0 bases and J by 4 bases, with 14 bases left in between. The CDR3 region has the DNA TGTGCCAGCAGCTTGGGGGGGGAGCAATTATACGAGCAGTACGTC. It codes for CASSLGGEQLYEQYV.

The chain is built from TRBV6-5 and TRBJ1-1; D uncertain. This CDR3 is built from 13 residues. V was trimmed by 1 base and J by 8 bases, leaving 11 bases between them. The germline V gene encodes CDR1 MNHEY and CDR2 SVGAGI. CDR3 sequence: CASSYFGRPEAFF. In DNA form, the CDR3 reads TGTGCCAGCAGTTACTTCGGACGGCCCGAAGCTTTCTTT.

This clonotype has just a few counts. J is TRBJ2-7 and V is TRBV6-2 or TRBV6-3; D call uncertain. Germline V gene sequence: CDR1 MNHEY, CDR2 SVGEGT. The V and J ends lost 0 bases and 7 bases respectively, with 7 bases between them. CDR3 length: 12 residues. The CDR3 bases are TGTGCCAGCAGTTACTCCCCCGGAGAGCAGTACTTC. Translation gives CASSYSPGEQYF.

This clonotype was observed many times. V usage is TRBV20-1 and J usage is TRBJ2-3; 13 nucleotides agree with TRBD2. Germline V CDR1 and CDR2: DFQATT, SNEGSKA (reference sequence). V lost 6 bases and J lost 0; bases outside the gene matches: 3. The CDR3 runs 15 residues. CDR3 amino acids: CSATSGRESTDTQYF. CDR3 nucleotide sequence: TGCAGTGCCACTAGCGGGAGGGAGAGCACAGATACGCAGTATTTT.

The genes are TRBV6-1 and TRBJ2-7; TRBD1 matches at 7 bases. The V gene end was trimmed by 2 bases and the J gene end by 4 bases; junction bases not matched to a gene: 2. The germline V gene has CDR1 MNHNS and CDR2 SASEGT. The CDR3 contains 13 residues. The CDR3 DNA sequence: TGTGCCAGCAGTGAAAGGGGGCGGTACGAGCAGTACTTC. It yields the protein CASSERGRYEQYF.

This sequence joins TRBV20-1 and TRBJ2-5, with D unclear. The CDR3 length is 14 residues. V was clipped by 0 bases and J by 4 bases, with 12 bases between them. From germline, CDR1 is DFQATT and CDR2 SNEGSKA (reference sequence). The CDR3 is CSAREATRGETQYF. CDR3 bases: TGCAGTGCTAGAGAAGCAACGCGCGGAGAGACCCAGTACTTC.

This clonotype was seen ten or more times. V is TRBV12-3 or TRBV12-4 and J is TRBJ2-1, with 7 positions matching TRBD2. The V segment lost 3 bases and the J segment 0 bases; nucleotides outside the gene matches: 5. This CDR3 is built from 16 residues. Here the CDR3 reads CASSFREAYSYNEQFF. The DNA for the CDR3 is TGTGCCAGCAGTTTTCGGGAGGCCTACTCCTACAATGAGCAGTTCTTC.

There are many counts of this clonotype. V gene TRBV10-3 combines with J gene TRBJ1-5; no clear D. Germline V gene lookup returns CDR1 ENHRY and CDR2 SYGVKD. The CDR3 consists of 13 residues. Deletions cut 7 bases from V and 0 bases from J, with 7 bases between. The DNA for the CDR3 is TGTGCCATCAAGCCAGATAGCAATCAGCCCCAGCATTTT. Its translation is CAIKPDSNQPQHF.

The chain joins TRBV12-3 or TRBV12-4 to TRBJ1-5, with TRBD1 matching 8 bases. V lost 5 bases to trimming and J lost 7 bases; unmatched junction nucleotides: 4. CDR3 size: 13 residues. CDR3 nucleotide sequence: TGTGCCAGCAGTCGGACAGGGCGGCAGCCCCAGCATTTT. Its protein is CASSRTGRQPQHF.

The rearrangement uses TRBV6-1 and TRBJ1-1; D possibly corresponds to TRBD1 (5 bases). Germline V lookup: CDR1 MNHNS, CDR2 SASEGT. The V end lost 8 bases, the J end lost 5 bases, and 12 bases lay between the germline ends. This CDR3 region has 12 residues. The CDR3 bases are TGTGCCAGCCGGGGGTCGTGGACTGAAGCTTTCTTT. Its translation is CASRGSWTEAFF.

CDR3 sequence reads: CASSFEQTQYF. DNA of the CDR3: TGTGCCAGCAGCTTCGAACAGACCCAGTACTTC. The chain combines TRBV6-5 with TRBJ2-5; D is undetermined. The CDR3 has 11 residues. Germline loops: CDR1 MNHEY, CDR2 SVGAGI. The ends were cut back, 6 bases at V and 6 bases at J, with 8 bases in the middle.

The chain has TRBV7-2 and TRBJ2-2; tentative D call: TRBD1 (6 bases). Trimming took off 5 bases at V and 0 bases at J, with 10 bases between the two ends. This CDR3 region has 15 residues. From germline, CDR1 is SGHTA and CDR2 FQGNSA. CDR3: CASSKGVANTGELFF. The CDR3 DNA reads as TGTGCCAGCAGCAAGGGGGTCGCGAACACCGGGGAGCTGTTTTTT.

This chain uses TRBV13 with TRBJ2-7; the match to TRBD2 covers 8 bases. Germline-derived CDR1 and CDR2 are PRHDT and FYEKMQ (reference sequence). V was clipped by 5 bases and J by 12 bases; unmatched bases: 12. The CDR3 is 13 amino acids. The CDR3 loop reads CASSRGGPAARYV. CDR3 DNA: TGTGCCAGCAGCCGCGGGGGGCCTGCGGCACGGTACGTC.

This clonotype was seen at least ten times. The rearrangement uses TRBV10-3 and TRBJ1-2, with TRBD1 matching 11 bases. V lost 4 bases, J lost 6 bases, and 1 base stayed unmatched. The CDR3 length is 13 residues. CDR1 is ENHRY and CDR2 is SYGVKD in the germline V gene. The CDR3 loop reads CAISGGQGDGYTF. DNA of the CDR3: TGTGCCATCAGTGGGGGACAGGGGGATGGCTACACCTTC.

In this sample, this clonotype turned up many times. The chain recombines TRBV10-3 with TRBJ1-4; D gene ambiguous. The germline V gene has CDR1 ENHRY and CDR2 SYGVKD. Trimming shortened V by 3 bases and J by 8 bases, and 7 bases separated the two germline ends. The CDR3 runs 12 residues. Here the CDR3 reads CAISDQDEKLFF. In nucleotides, the CDR3 is TGTGCCATCAGTGATCAGGACGAAAAACTGTTTTTT.

The chain joins TRBV11-2 to TRBJ2-1; the D gene is possibly TRBD2 (6 bases). The CDR3 length is 17 residues. Deletions cut 0 bases from V and 4 bases from J, with 16 bases between. From germline, CDR1 is SGHAT and CDR2 FQNNGV. The CDR3 loop is CASSLDLSSGVYNEQFF. Here the CDR3 DNA reads TGTGCCAGCAGCTTAGACCTAAGTAGCGGAGTATACAATGAGCAGTTCTTC.

This chain connects TRBV7-2 to TRBJ2-1, with D tentatively TRBD1 (5 bases). The CDR3 covers 13 residues. Germline lookup yields CDR1 SGHTA and CDR2 FQGNSA. V lost 5 bases, J lost 5 bases, and 10 bases lay in between. Written as DNA, the CDR3 is TGTGCCAGCAGCCACGGACACCACAATGAGCAGTTCTTC. Translated, it gives CASSHGHHNEQFF.

The chain employs TRBV19 and TRBJ2-3; D could derive from TRBD1 or TRBD2 (5 bases each). Germline CDR1 is LNHDA and CDR2 is SQIVND (reference sequence). The CDR3 consists of 15 residues. The V end was cut by 4 bases, the J end by 3 bases, with 14 bases between. CDR3 coding DNA: TGTGCCAGTAGTACGACTCGGGACGAGACAGATACGCAGTATTTT. This codes for CASSTTRDETDTQYF.

This chain connects TRBV18 to TRBJ1-1, with D uncertain. This CDR3 region has 14 residues. Between the trimmed V and J ends, which lost 4 bases and 3 bases, there was a span of 12 bases. The germline gives CDR1 KGHSH, CDR2 LQKENI. The CDR3 DNA reads TGTGCCAGCTCACTTCTCTCGGGGTACACTGAAGCTTTCTTT. Its protein is CASSLLSGYTEAFF.

The table lists this clonotype with a few counts. The CDR3 reads CASSLESGAGYGYTF. CDR3 sequence (DNA): TGCGCCAGCAGCTTGGAGAGCGGGGCCGGCTATGGCTACACCTTC. This chain links TRBV5-1 with TRBJ1-2; D possibly corresponds to TRBD1 (5 bases). Germline V gene lookup returns CDR1 SGHRS and CDR2 YFSETQ. V was cut by 0 bases and J by 4 bases, with 13 bases left in between. The CDR3 is 15 residues long. Looking up the rest from reference TRBV5-1 and TRBJ1-2 gives the full variable domain: KAGVTQTPRYLIKTRGQQVTLSCSPISGHRSVSWYQQTPGQGLQFLFEYFSETQRNKGNFPGRFSGRQFSNSRSEMNVSTLELGDSALYLCASSLESGAGYGYTFGSGTRLTVV.

This rearrangement joins TRBV7-8 to TRBJ1-1; TRBD1 is a possible D gene (5 bases). The CDR3 spans 16 residues. CDR1 is SGHVS and CDR2 is FQNEAQ in the germline V gene. V shed 3 bases and J shed 7 bases, with 21 bases lying between them. CDR3 bases: TGTGCCAGCAGCTTGAATCGGGACCGTCGGCCTGGTGAAGCTTTCTTT. Protein sequence: CASSLNRDRRPGEAFF.

This clonotype was observed a few times. V is TRBV27 and J is TRBJ2-1; TRBD2 is a possible D gene (5 bases). V lost 1 base to trimming and J lost 8 bases, with 12 bases between them. Germline values: CDR1 MNHEY, CDR2 SMNVEV (reference sequence). This CDR3 has 14 residues. Here the CDR3 DNA reads TGTGCCAGCAGTTTATATCGGTCCGGGGATGAGCAGTTCTTC. Residues: CASSLYRSGDEQFF.

This clonotype was observed a few times. This chain joins TRBV10-2 and TRBJ2-3; unclear D gene. The CDR3 runs 14 residues. Trimming took off 3 bases at V and 0 bases at J, with 7 bases between the two ends. The V gene's germline CDR1 is WSHSY and CDR2 SAAADI. CDR3 DNA sequence: TGCGCCAGCAGTGATGACGGTAGCACAGATACGCAGTATTTT. This encodes CASSDDGSTDTQYF.

This clonotype was observed a handful of times. V is TRBV6-5 and J is TRBJ2-5; 7 positions match TRBD2. From germline, CDR1 is MNHEY and CDR2 SVGAGI. V lost 4 bases, J lost 9 bases, and 14 bases stayed unmatched. This CDR3 spans 15 amino acids. In nucleotides, the CDR3 is TGTGCCAGCAGTTCCCCTGGGCCCGACCGGGGGGCCCAGTACTTC. Protein sequence: CASSSPGPDRGAQYF.